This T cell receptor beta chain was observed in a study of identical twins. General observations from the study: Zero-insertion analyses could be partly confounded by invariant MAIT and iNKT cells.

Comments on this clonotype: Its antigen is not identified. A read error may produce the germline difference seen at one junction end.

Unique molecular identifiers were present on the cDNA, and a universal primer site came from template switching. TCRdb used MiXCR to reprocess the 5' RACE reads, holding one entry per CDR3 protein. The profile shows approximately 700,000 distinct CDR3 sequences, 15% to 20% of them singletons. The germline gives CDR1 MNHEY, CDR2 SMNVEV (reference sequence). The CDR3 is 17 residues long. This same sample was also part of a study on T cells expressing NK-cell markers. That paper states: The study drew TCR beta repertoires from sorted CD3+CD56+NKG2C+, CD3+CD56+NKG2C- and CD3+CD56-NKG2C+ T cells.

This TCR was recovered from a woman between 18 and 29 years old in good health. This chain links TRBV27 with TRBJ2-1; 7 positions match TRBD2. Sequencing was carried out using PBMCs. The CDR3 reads CASSLLAGDASYKEQFF. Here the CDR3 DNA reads TGTGCCAGCAGTTTATTGGCGGGGGATGCGTCCTACAAGGAGCAGTTCTTC.